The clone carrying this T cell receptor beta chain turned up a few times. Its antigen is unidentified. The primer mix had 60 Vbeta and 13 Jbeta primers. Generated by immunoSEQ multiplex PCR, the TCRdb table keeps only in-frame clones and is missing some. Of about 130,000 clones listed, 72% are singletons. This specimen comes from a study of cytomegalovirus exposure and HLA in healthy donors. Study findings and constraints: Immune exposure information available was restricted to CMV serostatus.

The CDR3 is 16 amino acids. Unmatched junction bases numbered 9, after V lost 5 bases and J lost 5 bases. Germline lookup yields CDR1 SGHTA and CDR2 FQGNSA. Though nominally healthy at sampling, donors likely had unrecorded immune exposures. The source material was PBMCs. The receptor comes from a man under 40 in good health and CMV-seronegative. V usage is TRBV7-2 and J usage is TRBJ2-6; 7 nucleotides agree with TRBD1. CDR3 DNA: TGTGCCAGCAGCAATACAGGGGCCGTCTGGGCCAACGTCCTGACTTTC. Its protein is CASSNTGAVWANVLTF.